The 6 T cell receptor beta chains below were found in one sample sequenced in a study of control samples from healthy donors and cancer patients. Generated by immunoSEQ multiplex PCR, the TCRdb table keeps only in-frame clones and is missing some. The sample records 150,000 or so clones, around 92% being singletons. The sequenced sample was blood. The receptor set was obtained from a woman aged 45-59 years in good health.

The rearrangement uses TRBV7-9 and TRBJ1-1; 8 bases agree with TRBD1. V was pared by 5 bases and J by 1 base, with 3 bases of the junction left unmatched. Germline V gene data show CDR1 as SEHNR and CDR2 as FQNEAQ (reference sequence). This CDR3 contains 14 residues. This chain's CDR3 is CASSLQGANTEAFF. CDR3 nucleotides: TGTGCCAGCAGCCTTCAGGGGGCGAACACTGAAGCTTTCTTT.

V usage is TRBV27 and J usage is TRBJ2-1, with TRBD1 matching 7 bases. The CDR3 has 17 residues. V lost 7 bases and J lost 4; bases outside the gene matches: 16. CDR1 and CDR2 from the germline V gene are MNHEY and SMNVEV (reference sequence). In DNA, the CDR3 is TGTGCCAGCACTAATTTTGGACTCCGGGACAGTTACAATGAGCAGTTCTTC. It codes for CASTNFGLRDSYNEQFF.

CDR3 DNA sequence: TGTGCCAGCAGCTTGGGGGGTGGGTACCAAGAGACCCAGTACTTC. As protein: CASSLGGGYQETQYF. This sequence joins TRBV5-4 and TRBJ2-5; D is unclear. The CDR3 sequence is 15 residues long. Germline V CDR1 and CDR2: SGHNT, YYREEE (reference sequence). The V end was cut by 0 bases, the J end by 0 bases, with 9 bases between. The variable domain in full, completed from reference TRBV5-4 and TRBJ2-5, reads ETGVTQSPTHLIKTRGQQVTLRCSSQSGHNTVSWYQQALGQGPQFIFQYYREEENGRGNFPPRFSGLQFPNYSSELNVNALELDDSALYLCASSLGGGYQETQYFGPGTRLLVL.

The chain has TRBV3-1 (or the pseudogene TRBV3-2) and TRBJ2-3, with 10 bases lining up with TRBD2. Germline loops: CDR1 LGHDT, CDR2 YNNKEL (reference sequence). V dropped 6 bases and J dropped 4; count of bases not matched to a gene: 4. The CDR3 length is 14 residues. CDR3 region: CASSSSGGSDTQYF. The CDR3 DNA sequence: TGTGCCAGCAGTTCTAGCGGGGGATCAGATACGCAGTATTTT.

This rearrangement joins TRBV5-1 to TRBJ1-4; the match to TRBD1 covers 7 bases. Germline CDR1 and CDR2: SGHRS and YFSETQ. V lost 4 bases and J lost 0; bases outside the gene matches: 6. CDR3 length: 16 residues. The CDR3 spells CASSEGQPATNEKLFF. In DNA form, the CDR3 reads TGCGCCAGCAGCGAGGGACAGCCTGCAACTAATGAAAAACTGTTTTTT.

V is TRBV13 and J is TRBJ1-1, with TRBD1 as a possible D gene (5 bases). With 0 bases removed from V and 0 bases from J, the gap between germline ends came to 11 bases. Germline values: CDR1 PRHDT, CDR2 FYEKMQ (reference sequence). The CDR3 is 16 residues long. The CDR3 is CASSLGQGVLNTEAFF. Written as DNA, the CDR3 is TGTGCCAGCAGCTTAGGCCAAGGGGTACTGAACACTGAAGCTTTCTTT.